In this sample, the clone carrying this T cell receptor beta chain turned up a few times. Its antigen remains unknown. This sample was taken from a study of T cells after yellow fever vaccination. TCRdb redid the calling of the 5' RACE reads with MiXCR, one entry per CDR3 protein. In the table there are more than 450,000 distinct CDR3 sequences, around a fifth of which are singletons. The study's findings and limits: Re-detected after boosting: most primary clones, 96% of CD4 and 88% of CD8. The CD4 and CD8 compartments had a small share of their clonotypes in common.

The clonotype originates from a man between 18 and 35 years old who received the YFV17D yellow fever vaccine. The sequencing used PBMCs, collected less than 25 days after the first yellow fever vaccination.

CDR3 nucleotides: TGTGCCACCAGTGATCCAACAGGGGGTAGCAATCAGCCCCAGCATTTT. It encodes CATSDPTGGSNQPQHF. The chain couples TRBV24-1 to TRBJ1-5, with 8 bases matching TRBD1. The CDR3 contains 16 residues. Germline V gene sequence: CDR1 KGHDR, CDR2 SFDVKD. Germline trimming cut 3 bases from V and 0 bases from J; bases unmatched to any gene: 3.